This TCR beta chain emerged from a study of control samples from healthy donors and cancer patients. The CDR3 spans 15 residues. The germline V gene encodes CDR1 LNHDA and CDR2 SQIVND (reference sequence). V was clipped by 3 bases and J by 8 bases; unmatched bases: 7. The method was immunoSEQ multiplex PCR; TCRdb's version includes in-frame clones alone and lacks a portion of them. The profile covers 50,000 to 55,000 clones, with roughly nine tenths appearing a single time and about 1.6% taken by the ten largest. The specimen sequenced was PBMCs. This receptor was identified in a middle-aged man with colorectal cancer. The chain joins TRBV19 to TRBJ1-2; 12 nucleotides align to TRBD1. In DNA form, the CDR3 reads TGTGCCAGTAGTATGGAAGGGGACAGGGGGCTCGGCTACACCTTC. Translated, it gives CASSMEGDRGLGYTF.